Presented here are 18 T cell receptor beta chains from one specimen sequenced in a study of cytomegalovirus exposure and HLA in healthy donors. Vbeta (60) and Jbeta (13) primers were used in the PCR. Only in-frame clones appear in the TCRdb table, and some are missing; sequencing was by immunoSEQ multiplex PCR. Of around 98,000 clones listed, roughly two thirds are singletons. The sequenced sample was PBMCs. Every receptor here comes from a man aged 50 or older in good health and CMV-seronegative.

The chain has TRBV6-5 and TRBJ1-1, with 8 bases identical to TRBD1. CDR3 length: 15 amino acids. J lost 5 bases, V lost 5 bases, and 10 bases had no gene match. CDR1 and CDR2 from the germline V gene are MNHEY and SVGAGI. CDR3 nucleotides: TGTGCCAGCAGTCTCCTGACAGGGGAAAGAACTGAAGCTTTCTTT. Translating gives CASSLLTGERTEAFF.

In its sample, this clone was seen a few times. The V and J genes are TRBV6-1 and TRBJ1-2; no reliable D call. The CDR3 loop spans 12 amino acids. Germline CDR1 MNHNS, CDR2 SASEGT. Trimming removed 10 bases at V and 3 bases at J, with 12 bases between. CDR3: CATYAGYYGYTF. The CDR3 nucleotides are TGTGCCACCTACGCAGGTTACTATGGCTACACCTTC.

CDR3: CSVEDPGQGVAGELFF. The CDR3 DNA is TGCAGCGTTGAAGATCCGGGACAGGGGGTTGCCGGGGAGCTGTTTTTT. The chain couples TRBV29-1 to TRBJ2-2; 11 bases are a match to TRBD1. In germline, CDR1 is SQVTM, CDR2 ANQGSEA. This CDR3 spans 16 amino acids. V was pared by 0 bases and J by 6 bases, with 6 bases of the junction left unmatched.

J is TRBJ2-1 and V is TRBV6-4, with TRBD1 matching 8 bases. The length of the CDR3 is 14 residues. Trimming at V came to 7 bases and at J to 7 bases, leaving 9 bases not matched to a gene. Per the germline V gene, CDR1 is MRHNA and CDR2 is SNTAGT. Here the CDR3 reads CASKPDRVSNEQFF. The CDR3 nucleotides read TGTGCCAGCAAGCCGGACAGGGTATCAAATGAGCAGTTCTTC.

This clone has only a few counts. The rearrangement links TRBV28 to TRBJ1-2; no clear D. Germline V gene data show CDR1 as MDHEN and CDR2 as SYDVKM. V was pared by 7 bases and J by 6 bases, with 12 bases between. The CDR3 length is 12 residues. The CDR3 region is CASNEGGDGYTF. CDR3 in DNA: TGTGCCAGCAATGAGGGCGGAGATGGCTACACCTTC.

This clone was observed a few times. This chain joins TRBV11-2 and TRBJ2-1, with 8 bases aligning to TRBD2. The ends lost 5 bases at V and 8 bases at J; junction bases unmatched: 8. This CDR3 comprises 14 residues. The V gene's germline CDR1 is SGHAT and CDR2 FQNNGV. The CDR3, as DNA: TGTGCCAGCAGCCTTCGCGGGAGGCAAGATGAGCAGTTCTTC. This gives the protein CASSLRGRQDEQFF.

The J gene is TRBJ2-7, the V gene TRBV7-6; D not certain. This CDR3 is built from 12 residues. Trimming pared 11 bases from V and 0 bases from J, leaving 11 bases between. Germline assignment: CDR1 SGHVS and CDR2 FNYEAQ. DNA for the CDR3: TGTGCCGTCCGGGTAAGCTCCTACGAGCAGTACTTC. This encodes CAVRVSSYEQYF. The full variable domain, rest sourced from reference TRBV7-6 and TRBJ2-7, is GAGVSQSPRYKVTKRGQDVALRCDPISGHVSLYWYRQALGQGPEFLTYFNYEAQQDKSGLPNDRFSAERPEGSISTLTIQRTEQRDSAMYRCAVRVSSYEQYFGPGTRLTVT.

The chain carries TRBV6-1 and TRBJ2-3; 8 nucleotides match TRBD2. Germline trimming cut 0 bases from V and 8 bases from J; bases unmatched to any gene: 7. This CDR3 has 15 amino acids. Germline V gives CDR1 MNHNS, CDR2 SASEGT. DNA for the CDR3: TGTGCCAGCAGTGAAGCGGGACTAGGAGTTAGTACGCAGTATTTT. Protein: CASSEAGLGVSTQYF.

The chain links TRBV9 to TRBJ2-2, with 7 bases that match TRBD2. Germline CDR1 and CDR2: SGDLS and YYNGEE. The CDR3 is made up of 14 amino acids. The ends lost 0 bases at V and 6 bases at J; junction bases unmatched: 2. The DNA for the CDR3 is TGTGCCAGCAGCGTAGGGGGGGGTTCCGGGGAGCTGTTTTTT. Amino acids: CASSVGGGSGELFF.

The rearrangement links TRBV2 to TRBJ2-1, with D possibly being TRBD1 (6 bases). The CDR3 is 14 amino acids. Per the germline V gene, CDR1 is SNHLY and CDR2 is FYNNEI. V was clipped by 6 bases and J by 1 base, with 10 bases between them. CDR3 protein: CASSEQGSYNEQFF. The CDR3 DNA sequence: TGTGCCAGCAGCGAACAGGGTTCCTACAATGAGCAGTTCTTC.

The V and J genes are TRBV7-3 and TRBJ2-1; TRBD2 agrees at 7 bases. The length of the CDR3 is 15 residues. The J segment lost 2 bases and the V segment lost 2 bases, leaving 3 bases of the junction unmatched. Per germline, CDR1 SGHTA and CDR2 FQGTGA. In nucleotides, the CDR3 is TGTGCCAGCAGCTTAGACGGACTAGCCTACAATGAGCAGTTCTTC. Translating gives CASSLDGLAYNEQFF.

CDR3: CASSPPSFETQYF. The CDR3 DNA reads as TGTGCCAGCTCACCACCTAGTTTTGAGACCCAGTACTTC. The chain couples TRBV18 to TRBJ2-5; D not certain. Germline CDR1 is KGHSH and CDR2 is LQKENI. V was trimmed by 0 bases and J by 5 bases, leaving 7 bases between them. CDR3 size: 13 residues.

The CDR3 region is CASSQEVGAGNTIYF. The CDR3 DNA reads as TGTGCCAGCAGCCAAGAGGTAGGGGCAGGAAACACCATATATTTT. The chain combines TRBV4-2 with TRBJ1-3, with D possibly TRBD1 on 5 matching bases. The CDR3 loop spans 15 amino acids. Germline V gene sequence: CDR1 LGHNA, CDR2 YNFKEQ. Trimming shortened V by 0 bases and J by 4 bases, and 10 bases separated the two germline ends.

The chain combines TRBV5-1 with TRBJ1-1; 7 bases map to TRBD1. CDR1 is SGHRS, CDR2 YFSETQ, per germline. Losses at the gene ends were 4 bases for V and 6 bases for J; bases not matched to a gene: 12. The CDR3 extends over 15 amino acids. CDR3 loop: CASSPGDRAVAEAFF. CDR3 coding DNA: TGCGCCAGCAGCCCCGGAGACAGGGCGGTGGCTGAAGCTTTCTTT.

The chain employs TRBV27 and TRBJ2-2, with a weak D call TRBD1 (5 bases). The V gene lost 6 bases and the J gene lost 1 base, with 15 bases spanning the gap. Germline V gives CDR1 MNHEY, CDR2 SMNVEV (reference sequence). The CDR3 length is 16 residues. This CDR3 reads CASSSRVTGNTGELFF. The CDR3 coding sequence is TGTGCCAGCAGCTCCAGGGTGACGGGGAACACCGGGGAGCTGTTTTTT.

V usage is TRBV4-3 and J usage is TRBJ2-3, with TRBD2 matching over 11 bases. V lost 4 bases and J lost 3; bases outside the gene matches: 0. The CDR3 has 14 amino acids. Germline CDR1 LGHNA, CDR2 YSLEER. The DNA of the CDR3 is TGCGCCAGCAGCCCTAGCGGGGGGACAGATACGCAGTATTTT. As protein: CASSPSGGTDTQYF.

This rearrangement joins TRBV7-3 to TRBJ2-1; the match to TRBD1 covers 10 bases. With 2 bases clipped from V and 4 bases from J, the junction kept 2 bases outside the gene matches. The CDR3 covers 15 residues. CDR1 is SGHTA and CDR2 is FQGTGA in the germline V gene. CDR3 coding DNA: TGTGCCAGCAGCTTAGGACAGGGGGGGTACAATGAGCAGTTCTTC. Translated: CASSLGQGGYNEQFF. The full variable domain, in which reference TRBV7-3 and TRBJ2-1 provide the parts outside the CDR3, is GAGVSQTPSNKVTEKGKYVELRCDPISGHTALYWYRQSLGQGPEFLIYFQGTGAADDSGLPNDRFFAVRPEGSVSTLKIQRTERGDSAVYLCASSLGQGGYNEQFFGPGTRLTVL.

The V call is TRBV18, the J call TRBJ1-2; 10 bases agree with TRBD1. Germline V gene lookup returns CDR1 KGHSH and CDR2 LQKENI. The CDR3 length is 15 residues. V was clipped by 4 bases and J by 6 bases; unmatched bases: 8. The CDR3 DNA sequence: TGTGCCAGCTCACAGATCGGGACAGGGGCGGATGGCTACACCTTC. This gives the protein CASSQIGTGADGYTF.